The sequence of this TCR beta chain was determined in a study of blood T cell repertoires in COVID-19. The overall study: The analysed material was cDNA or gDNA that came from T cells, B-cell-depleted T cells, or PBMCs.

Those enrolled in Seattle joined during active infection and were followed longitudinally afterward. The CDR3 is made up of 15 amino acids. The V gene end was trimmed by 4 bases and the J gene end by 6 bases; junction bases not matched to a gene: 5. The germline V gene has CDR1 LNHDA and CDR2 SQIVND (reference sequence). In the study's own analysis: Scientists estimated how many nucleated cells there were by amplifying reference gene primers. Only in-frame clones appear in the TCRdb table, and some are missing; sequencing was by immunoSEQ multiplex PCR. D and trimming come from the DNA, and the V and J calls and clone size come from that table. Of over 450,000 clones in the sample, around nine tenths were seen once.

This chain connects TRBV19 to TRBJ2-1, with 11 bases lining up with TRBD2. The sequencing input was peripheral blood. The origin of this receptor is a woman aged 50 to 60 with COVID-19, enrolled during active disease. The CDR3 here is CASSTLAGGRNEQFF. The DNA of the CDR3 is TGTGCCAGTAGTACGCTAGCGGGGGGACGCAATGAGCAGTTCTTC.